This entry lists 21 T cell receptor beta chains sequenced from one sample in a study of T cells in women clearing cervical HPV infection (dated by TCRdb to 2016 to 2018). Receptor libraries were prepared by the immunoSEQ multiplex PCR assay. Entries here come from immuneACCESS through TCRdb and include only in-frame sequences with V and J called. Some clones fail to appear in such tables; in the studies checked, an unresolved V gene covers under half of the shortfall, and the cause of the remainder is unknown. The sample's clone listing holds tens of thousands of clones. 6.4% of the sample is held by the ten biggest clonotypes. The specimen was blood buffy coat. These receptors were taken from a woman aged 18-69 years with a cervical HPV16 infection that either progressed to CIN3+ or cleared (not recorded which).

Concerning this clone itself: The CDR3 is cut off 3 residues early in the read; its end comes from the germline J gene. The gene calls are TRBV18 and TRBJ2-2, with TRBD1 matching 8 bases. Germline CDR1 KGHSH, CDR2 LQKENI. The CDR3 spans 15 residues. Trimming at V came to 6 bases and at J to 4 bases, leaving 7 bases not matched to a gene. Partial CDR3 DNA: TGTGCCAGCTCGTCAGGACAGGGTATCACCGGGGAG. Its protein is CASSSGQGITGE. The entire CDR3 protein is CASSSGQGITGELFF.

As concerns this clone: The read ends 3 residues before the CDR3 terminus; that terminus is restored from the germline J gene. The V call is TRBV7-3, the J call TRBJ1-4, with 9 bases matching TRBD1. Looked up from germline, CDR1 is SGHTA and CDR2 is FQGTGA. The CDR3 has 15 residues. The CDR3 protein is CASSKGQGDNSPLFF. The sequenced part of the CDR3 DNA is TGTGCCAGCAGCAAGGGACAGGGCGATAATTCACCA.

In the case of this clone: The observed sequence ends 3 residues before the CDR3 terminus, with the missing tail filled in from the germline J gene. The gene calls are TRBV7-2 and TRBJ2-4; D not resolved. CDR1 and CDR2 (germline): SGHTA, FQGNSA. The CDR3 consists of 11 residues. The CDR3 DNA, read in part, is TGTGCCAGCAGGGAAGTCCGCGGT. Its translation is CASREVRG. In full, the CDR3 reads CASREVRGQYF. The whole variable domain, filled in from reference TRBV7-2 and TRBJ2-4, reads GAGVSQSPSNKVTEKGKDVELRCDPISGHTALYWYRQSLGQGLEFLIYFQGNSAPDKSGLPSDRFSAERTGGSVSTLTIQRTQQEDSAVYLCASREVRGQYFGAGTRLSVL.

A remark on this clone: A read error may produce the germline difference seen at one junction end. CDR3 loop: CASSQDLAGGGDEKLFF. Partial CDR3 DNA: TGCGCCAGCAGCCAAGACCTAGCGGGGGGTGGGGATGAAAAA. V is TRBV4-2 and J is TRBJ1-4; TRBD1 might be the D (5 bases). The CDR3 end lies 3 residues beyond the end of the read and is filled in from the germline J gene. Germline V gene sequence: CDR1 LGHNA, CDR2 YNFKEQ. CDR3 length: 17 residues.

Concerning this clone: Sequencing ends 3 residues short of the CDR3 end; the germline J gene provides the rest. The chain has TRBV12-3 or TRBV12-4 and TRBJ2-4; a possible D gene is TRBD1 (5 bases). The CDR3 extends over 15 amino acids. V gave up 8 bases and J gave up 7 bases, with 21 bases separating them. CDR3 bases read: TGTGCCAGCGGACAACTTGAGAGAGTGGCGAACATT. It yields the protein CASGQLERVANI. The CDR3 reads in full as CASGQLERVANIQYF.

In the case of this clone: The read ends 3 residues early relative to the CDR3; the germline J gene fills the gap. Within the sample, other DNA sequences also encode this same CDR3. This chain connects TRBV30 to TRBJ1-3; D unresolved. Trimming took 5 bases from V and 4 from J, leaving 3 bases between them. Germline-derived CDR1 and CDR2 are GTSNPN and SVGIG (reference sequence). The CDR3 spans 10 residues. CDR3 sequence reads: CAWLGNTIYF. CDR3 DNA, as far as it was read: TGTGCCTGGCTGGGAAACACC.

Note on this clone: The read stops 3 residues short of the end of the CDR3; the missing end is completed from the germline J gene. This chain joins TRBV28 and TRBJ2-5, with 10 bases lining up with TRBD2. V lost 3 bases, J lost 2 bases, and 6 bases stayed unmatched. The CDR3 spans 16 residues. The germline V gene encodes CDR1 MDHEN and CDR2 SYDVKM. Here the CDR3 reads CASSFISGGPQETQYF. CDR3 bases read: TGTGCCAGCAGTTTCATTAGCGGGGGGCCGCAAGAGACC. The full variable domain, in which reference TRBV28 and TRBJ2-5 provide the parts outside the CDR3, is DVKVTQSSRYLVKRTGEKVFLECVQDMDHENMFWYRQDPGLGLRLIYFSYDVKMKEKGDIPEGYSVSREKKERFSLILESASTNQTSMYLCASSFISGGPQETQYFGPGTRLLVL.

In the case of this clone: Coverage ceases 3 residues before the CDR3 finishes, and the germline J gene fills in the end. This chain uses TRBV7-6 with TRBJ2-7; D is unclear. CDR1 is SGHVS and CDR2 is FNYEAQ in the germline V gene. This CDR3 is 15 amino acids long. V was pared by 1 base and J by 4 bases, with 14 bases between. The DNA read from the CDR3 is TGTGCCAGCAGCTTAGGCTCTCAGGCATTTTACGAG. As protein: CASSLGSQAFYE. The entire CDR3 protein reads CASSLGSQAFYEQYF.

Points on this clone: The read halts 3 residues ahead of the CDR3 end, with the missing end drawn from the germline J gene. This sequence joins TRBV7-2 and TRBJ1-5; D possibly corresponds to TRBD1 (5 bases). V was pared by 3 bases and J by 0 bases, with 9 bases between. The CDR3 covers 15 residues. The germline gives CDR1 SGHTA, CDR2 FQGNSA. The sequenced CDR3 bases are TGTGCCAGCAGCTTTCAGGGATATAGCAATCAGCCC. Translation gives CASSFQGYSNQP. The whole CDR3 sequence is CASSFQGYSNQPQHF.

Notes on this clone: The read falls 3 residues short of the CDR3 end, and the missing part is taken from the germline J gene. The V and J genes are TRBV7-9 and TRBJ2-5, with D perhaps TRBD2 (5 bases). Per the germline V gene, CDR1 is SEHNR and CDR2 is FQNEAQ (reference sequence). CDR3 length: 14 residues. The covered CDR3 bases are TGTGCCAGCAGCTTAAGTGCTAGCACAGATACC. As protein: CASSLSASTDT. The whole CDR3 sequence reads CASSLSASTDTQYF.

Of note for this clone: Other DNA sequences in this specimen translate into the identical CDR3. The sequenced part of the CDR3 DNA is TGTGCCAGCAGCTTATTTGGACAGCCCTATGGC. It yields the protein CASSLFGQPYG. The whole CDR3 sequence reads CASSLFGQPYGYTF. This rearrangement joins TRBV7-2 to TRBJ1-2; D is perhaps TRBD1 (6 bases). The read is 3 residues too short to cover the CDR3 end, so that end is filled in from the germline J gene. V lost 2 bases to trimming and J lost 4 bases, with 11 bases between them. This CDR3 has 14 residues. The germline gives CDR1 SGHTA, CDR2 FQGNSA.

Comments on this clone: The DNA ends 3 residues before the CDR3 does, and the rest of the CDR3 is filled in from the germline J gene. The genes are TRBV6-2 or TRBV6-3 and TRBJ2-5; 8 positions agree with TRBD2. CDR1 and CDR2 from the germline V gene are MNHEY and SVGEGT. CDR3 length: 16 residues. V trimming: 2 bases; J trimming: 5 bases; junction bases outside the gene matches: 10. The CDR3 reads CASSYRRGGGTETQYF. The DNA read from the CDR3 is TGTGCCAGCAGTTACCGACGGGGCGGGGGGACGGAGACC.

For this clone: The CDR3 extends 3 residues past the end of the read, so its final part is completed from the germline J gene. This chain joins TRBV5-1 and TRBJ2-5, with 8 bases identical to TRBD2. The CDR3 consists of 16 residues. J lost 5 bases, V lost 1 base, and 10 bases had no gene match. CDR1 is SGHRS, CDR2 YFSETQ, per germline. CDR3 sequence reads: CASSLIPGGAGETQYF. The DNA read from the CDR3 is TGCGCCAGCAGCTTGATTCCGGGGGGGGCCGGGGAGACC.

A word on this clone: The read ends 3 residues early relative to the CDR3; the germline J gene fills the gap. J is TRBJ2-2 and V is TRBV7-9; TRBD1 agrees at 10 bases. CDR1 and CDR2 (germline): SEHNR, FQNEAQ (reference sequence). The ends lost 5 bases at V and 4 bases at J; junction bases unmatched: 4. The CDR3 totals 15 residues. The CDR3 bases that were read are TGTGCCAGCAGCCCAAGGACAGGGGGCACCGGGGAG. Its protein is CASSPRTGGTGE. The entire CDR3 protein is CASSPRTGGTGELFF. The variable domain in full, completed from reference TRBV7-9 and TRBJ2-2, reads DTGVSQNPRHKITKRGQNVTFRCDPISEHNRLYWYRQTLGQGPEFLTYFQNEAQLEKSRLLSDRFSAERPKGSFSTLEIQRTEQGDSAMYLCASSPRTGGTGELFFGEGSRLTVL.

Details on this clone: The same CDR3 also results from other DNA sequences found in this sample. The chain's CDR3 is CASSLDPGSNSPLFF. CDR3 DNA (partial): TGTGCCAGCAGCTTAGATCCGGGGAGTAATTCACCA. The V gene is TRBV11-2, the J gene TRBJ1-4, with D unresolved. The read ends 3 residues early relative to the CDR3; the germline J gene fills the gap. This CDR3 is built from 15 residues. Germline lookup yields CDR1 SGHAT and CDR2 FQNNGV.

As concerns this clone: Sequencing ends 3 residues short of the CDR3 end; the germline J gene provides the rest. The chain couples TRBV7-9 to TRBJ1-2; D not certain. The CDR3 runs 13 residues. CDR1 is SEHNR and CDR2 is FQNEAQ in the germline V gene (reference sequence). CDR3 region: CASSLVAVQGYTF. The part of the CDR3 DNA that was read is TGTGCCAGCAGCTTAGTGGCGGTTCAGGGC.

Remarks on this clone: The read gets to within 3 residues of the CDR3 end, and the germline J gene fills in the rest. This chain links TRBV12-3 or TRBV12-4 with TRBJ2-7; D gene unclear. The CDR3 has 15 amino acids. Deletions cut 4 bases from V and 3 bases from J, with 16 bases between. This CDR3 is CASSSLTTRIYEQYF. CDR3 bases read: TGTGCCAGCAGTTCTTTAACGACACGAATCTACGAG.

For this clone: The missing CDR3 end, 3 residues past where the read stops, is filled in from the germline J gene. The chain has TRBV10-3 and TRBJ1-3; 9 nucleotides line up with TRBD1. The junction had 3 bases not matched to a gene; V was cut back by 10 bases and J by 2 bases. Germline CDR1 and CDR2: ENHRY and SYGVKD. The CDR3 extends over 13 amino acids. The sequenced CDR3 bases are TGTGCCACAAGGACAGGGGCTGGAAACACC. Translating it yields CATRTGAGNT. The complete CDR3 reads CATRTGAGNTIYF.

As concerns this clone: Read coverage stops 3 residues before the CDR3 terminus; the germline J gene supplies the remainder. V usage is TRBV18 and J usage is TRBJ2-2, with 11 bases matching TRBD1. V shed 3 bases and J 4 bases; nucleotides not matched to a gene: 4. Germline CDR1 is KGHSH and CDR2 is LQKENI. The CDR3 covers 16 residues. This CDR3 is CASSPSGTGGTGELFF. Incomplete CDR3 DNA: TGTGCCAGCTCACCTTCCGGGACAGGGGGCACCGGGGAG.

As for this clone: The CDR3 is cut off 3 residues early in the read; its end comes from the germline J gene. J is TRBJ2-3 and V is TRBV20-1, with TRBD1 as a possible D gene (6 bases). This CDR3 comprises 14 residues. The germline CDR1 and CDR2 sequences are DFQATT and SNEGSKA (reference sequence). CDR3 sequence reads: CSAGNDRPQETQYF. Partial CDR3 DNA: TGCAGTGCGGGAAATGACAGGCCCCAAGAGACG.

A word on this clone: The CDR3 end falls 3 residues outside the read, so it is completed with the germline J gene. The chain joins TRBV9 to TRBJ2-7; weak D call: TRBD2 (6 bases). V was trimmed by 0 bases and J by 0 bases, leaving 13 bases between them. CDR1 and CDR2 from the germline V gene are SGDLS and YYNGEE. The CDR3 has 16 amino acids. The part of the CDR3 DNA that was read is TGTGCCAGCAGCGTAGCCCTTAGGCGGGGCTCCTACGAG. Translation: CASSVALRRGSYE. From start to end, the CDR3 is CASSVALRRGSYEQYF. Looking up the rest from reference TRBV9 and TRBJ2-7 gives the full variable domain: DSGVTQTPKHLITATGQRVTLRCSPRSGDLSVYWYQQSLDQGLQFLIQYYNGEERAKGNILERFSAQQFPDLHSELNLSSLELGDSALYFCASSVALRRGSYEQYFGPGTRLTVT.